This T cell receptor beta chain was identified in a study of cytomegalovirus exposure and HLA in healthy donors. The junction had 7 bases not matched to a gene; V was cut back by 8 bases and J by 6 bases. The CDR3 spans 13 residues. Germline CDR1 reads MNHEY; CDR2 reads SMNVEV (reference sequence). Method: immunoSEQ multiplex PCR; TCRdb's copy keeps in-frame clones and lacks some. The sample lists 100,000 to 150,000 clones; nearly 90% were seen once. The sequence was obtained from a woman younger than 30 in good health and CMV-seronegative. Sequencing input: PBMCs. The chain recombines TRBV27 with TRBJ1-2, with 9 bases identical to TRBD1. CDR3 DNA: TGTGCCAGCTATGGACAGGGGTACGATGGCTACACCTTC. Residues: CASYGQGYDGYTF.